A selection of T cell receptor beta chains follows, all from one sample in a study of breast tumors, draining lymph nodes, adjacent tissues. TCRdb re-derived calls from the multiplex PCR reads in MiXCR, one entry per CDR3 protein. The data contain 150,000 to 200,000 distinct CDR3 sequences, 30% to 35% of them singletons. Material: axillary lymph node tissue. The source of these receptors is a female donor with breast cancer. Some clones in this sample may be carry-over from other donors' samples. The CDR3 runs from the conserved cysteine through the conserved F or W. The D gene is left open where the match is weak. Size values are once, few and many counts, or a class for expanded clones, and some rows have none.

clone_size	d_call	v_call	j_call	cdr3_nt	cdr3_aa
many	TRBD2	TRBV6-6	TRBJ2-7	TGTGCCAGCAAAGACGGACTAGCGAGCTACGAGCAGTACTTC	CASKDGLASYEQYF
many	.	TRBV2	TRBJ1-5	TGTGCCAGCAGTTTAGGAGAGATCTATAGCAATCAGCCCCAGCATTTT	CASSLGEIYSNQPQHF
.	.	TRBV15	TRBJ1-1	TGTGCCACCAGCCCTACGACGACCCGGGGTACTGAAGCTTTCTTT	CATSPTTTRGTEAFF
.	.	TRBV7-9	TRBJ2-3	TGTGCCAGCAGGGACTTGGGGCGCACAGATACGCAGTATTTT	CASRDLGRTDTQYF
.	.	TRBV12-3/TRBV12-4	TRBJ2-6	TGTGCCAGCAGGGGGATTGGGGCCAACGTCCTGACTTTC	CASRGIGANVLTF
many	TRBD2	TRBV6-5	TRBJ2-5	TGTGCCAGCAGTTACGCGATAGCGGGGTGGGAAGAGACCCAGTACTTC	CASSYAIAGWEETQYF
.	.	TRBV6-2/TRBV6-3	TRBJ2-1	TGTGCCAGCATGGTTCTTAGCCCGACTGGCGCCAATGAGCAGTTCTTC	CASMVLSPTGANEQFF
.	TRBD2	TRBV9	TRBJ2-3	TGTGCCAGCAGCGAGCTAGCGGGGGCTCGCAATGAGCAGTATTTT	CASSELAGARNEQYF
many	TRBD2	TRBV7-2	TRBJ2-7	TGTGCCAGCAGCCGAGCGGGGCCCCGTGGATTTTCCGAGCAGTACTTC	CASSRAGPRGFSEQYF
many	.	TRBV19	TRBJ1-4	TGTGCCAGTAGTATAGGCAGGGTTAATGAAAAACTGTTTTTT	CASSIGRVNEKLFF
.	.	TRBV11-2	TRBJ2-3	TGTGCCAGCAGCTTTGGGTTAAACACAGATACGCAGTATTTT	CASSFGLNTDTQYF
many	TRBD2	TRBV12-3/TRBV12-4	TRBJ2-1	TGTGCCAGCAGTCCCCGACTAGCGGTTTACAATGAGCAGTTCTTC	CASSPRLAVYNEQFF
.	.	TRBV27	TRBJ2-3	TGTGCCAGCAGTCATCCTGGGACATCCAGCACAGATACGCAGTATTTT	CASSHPGTSSTDTQYF
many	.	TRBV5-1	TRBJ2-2	TGCGCCAGCAGCTTGGACGGCGCCGGGGAGCTGTTTTTT	CASSLDGAGELFF
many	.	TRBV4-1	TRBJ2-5	TGCGCCAACAGCCAGGGGACCTTGGCGGGGACCCAGTACTTC	CANSQGTLAGTQYF
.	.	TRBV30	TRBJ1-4	TGTGCCTGGAGTGCCGACAGAGTTTCTAATGACAAACTGGTTTTT	CAWSADRVSNDKLVF
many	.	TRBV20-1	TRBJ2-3	TGCAGTGCTCCAGCAGGGGGGTACACAGATACGCAGTATTTT	CSAPAGGYTDTQYF
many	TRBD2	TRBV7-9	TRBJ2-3	TGTGCCAGCAGCTTAGCCGGTCGGGGGGCAGATACGCAGTATTTT	CASSLAGRGADTQYF
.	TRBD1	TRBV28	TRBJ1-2	TGTGCCAGCAGTCTGCCGGGACAGGGGTTCTATGGCTACACCTTC	CASSLPGQGFYGYTF
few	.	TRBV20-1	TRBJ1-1	TGCAGTGCTAGAGTTGCCAGAGGGTCGAACACTGAAGCTTTCTTT	CSARVARGSNTEAFF
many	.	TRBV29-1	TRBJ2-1	TGCAGCGTTGAAGAAGCAGTAGCAGCCCTCCATGAGCAGTTCTTC	CSVEEAVAALHEQFF
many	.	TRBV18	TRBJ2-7	TGTGCCAGCTCACCAATATCACAATCCTACGAGCAGTACTTC	CASSPISQSYEQYF
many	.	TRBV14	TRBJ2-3	TGTGCCAGCAGCCAAGATTGGGCAGGGGTTAGCACAGATACGCAGTATTTT	CASSQDWAGVSTDTQYF
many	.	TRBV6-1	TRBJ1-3	TGTGCCAGCAGTGAAGAAAGGTCAGGGCCTAGGACGAACACCATATATTTT	CASSEERSGPRTNTIYF
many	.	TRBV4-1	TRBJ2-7	TGCGCCAGCAGCCATGGGCCCCGGGACGAGCAGTACTTC	CASSHGPRDEQYF
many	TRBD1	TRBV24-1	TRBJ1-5	TGTGCCACCAGTGATCCAAGGACAGGGGGGCAGCCCCAGCATTTT	CATSDPRTGGQPQHF
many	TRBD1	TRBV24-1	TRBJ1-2	TGTGCCCTAAAACAACCAGGGACAGCGGCCGGGGGCCCTAACTATGGCTACACCTTC	CALKQPGTAAGGPNYGYTF
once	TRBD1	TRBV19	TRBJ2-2	TGCGCCAGTAGCCGGGACAGAAACACCGGGAAGCTGTTTTTT	CASSRDRNTGKLFF
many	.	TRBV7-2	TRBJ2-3	TGTGCCAGCAGCTTCAGACAGAGCACAGATACGCAGTATTTT	CASSFRQSTDTQYF
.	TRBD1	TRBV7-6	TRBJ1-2	TGTGCCAGCAGCCCGTCGACAGGGGCTGCGTCGGGCTACCCCTTC	CASSPSTGAASGYPF
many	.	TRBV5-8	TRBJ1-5	TGTGCCAGCAGCTTGCAGGGTTGGGGGTCGATGGGTGGCAATCAGCCCCAGCATTTT	CASSLQGWGSMGGNQPQHF
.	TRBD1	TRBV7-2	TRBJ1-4	TGTGCCAGCAGCTTAGTTATAGACAGGGGGCGTGAAAAACTGTTTTTT	CASSLVIDRGREKLFF
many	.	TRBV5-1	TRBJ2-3	TGCGCCAGCAGCTTGATGGGAGCGGCAGATACGCAGTATTTT	CASSLMGAADTQYF
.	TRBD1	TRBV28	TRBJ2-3	TGTGCCAGCAGTTTATATTCCCCCCGGGACAGGGGTCAGGATACGCAGTATTTT	CASSLYSPRDRGQDTQYF
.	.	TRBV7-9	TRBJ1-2	TGTGCCAGCAGCCCAACCCTCGGCTACACCTTC	CASSPTLGYTF
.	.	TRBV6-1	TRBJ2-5	TGTGCCAGCAGTGAGGGCGGTTGGGAGACCCAGTACTTC	CASSEGGWETQYF
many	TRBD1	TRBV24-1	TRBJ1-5	TGTGCCACCAGTGGTTGGGGACAGGGGATTAATCAGCCCCAGCATTTT	CATSGWGQGINQPQHF
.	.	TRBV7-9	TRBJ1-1	TGTGCCAGCAGCAAAGGCGAGGTCAGCCCGAACACTGAAGCTTTCTTT	CASSKGEVSPNTEAFF
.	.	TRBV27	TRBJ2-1	TGTGCCAGCAGTTTGGGACTCGACTCCTACAATGAGCAGTTCTTC	CASSLGLDSYNEQFF
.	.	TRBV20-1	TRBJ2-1	TGCAGTGCTAGAGCTCGGAGGGGAGAGCAGTTCTTC	CSARARRGEQFF
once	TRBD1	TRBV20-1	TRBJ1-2	TGCAGTGCTAGCTCAACTGGGACAGGGAGTAAATATGGCTACACCTTC	CSASSTGTGSKYGYTF
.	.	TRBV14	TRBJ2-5	TGTGCCAGCAGCCGAGGGCGGAGAGGGCCGATGGTTAAGGAACAAGAGACCCAGTACTTC	CASSRGRRGPMVKEQETQYF
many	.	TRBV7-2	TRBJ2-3	TGTGCCAGCAGCTTAACCCCAACGCAGTATTTT	CASSLTPTQYF
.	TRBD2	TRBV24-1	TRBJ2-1	TGTGCCACCAGTGCTAGAGGGGGAACTAGCGGGGGAAGCTCCTACAATGAGCAGTTCTTC	CATSARGGTSGGSSYNEQFF
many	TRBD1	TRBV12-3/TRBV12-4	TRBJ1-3	TGTGCCAGCAGTCGGACAGGGGCTGGAAACACCATATATTTT	CASSRTGAGNTIYF
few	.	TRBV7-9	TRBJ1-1	TGTGCCAGCAGCTTAGGACGGGGGATTCGGACTGAAGCTTTCTTT	CASSLGRGIRTEAFF
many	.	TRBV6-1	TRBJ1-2	TGTGCCAGCAGTGAGACAGCCGGAAACTATGGCTACACCTTC	CASSETAGNYGYTF
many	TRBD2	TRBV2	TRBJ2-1	TGTGCCAGCATGGAGAAAGCGGGAGTTGGCTACAATGAGCAGTTCTTC	CASMEKAGVGYNEQFF
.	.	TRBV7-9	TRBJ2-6	TGTGCCAGCAACTCCTACAACGTCCTGACTTTC	CASNSYNVLTF
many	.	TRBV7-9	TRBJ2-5	TGTGCCAGCAGCCTGGGCGAGGGGACCCAGTACTTC	CASSLGEGTQYF
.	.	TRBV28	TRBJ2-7	TGTGCCAGCAGTTTATTATACCAGGAGCAGTACTTC	CASSLLYQEQYF
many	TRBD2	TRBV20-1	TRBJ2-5	TGCAGTGCTGGACCACTAGCGGGGCTGGGAGAGACCCAGTACTTC	CSAGPLAGLGETQYF
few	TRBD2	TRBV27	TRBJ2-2	TGTGCCAGCAGTTTATCGAGCCTAGCGGGAGTGATCGGGGAGCTGTTTTTT	CASSLSSLAGVIGELFF
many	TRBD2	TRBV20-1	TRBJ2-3	TGCAGTGCCAGGGGAGTTGTAGCGGGGGGGAGAGATACGCAGTATTTT	CSARGVVAGGRDTQYF
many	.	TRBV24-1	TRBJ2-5	TGTGCCACCAGTGACTTCCATCAGGGGCACGAGACCCAGTACTTC	CATSDFHQGHETQYF
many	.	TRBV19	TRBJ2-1	TGTGCCAGTAGTCCCGGGACGTCCAACAATGAGCAGTTCTTC	CASSPGTSNNEQFF
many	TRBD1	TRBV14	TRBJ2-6	TGTGCCAGCAGCCAGCGGACAGGGTCCTCTGGGGCCAACGTCCTGACTTTC	CASSQRTGSSGANVLTF
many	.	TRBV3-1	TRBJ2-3	TGTGCCAGCAGCCAACCTTACACAGATACGCAGTATTTT	CASSQPYTDTQYF
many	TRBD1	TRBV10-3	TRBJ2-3	TGTGCCACATCGGGACAGGTGAGCACAGATACGCAGTATTTT	CATSGQVSTDTQYF